This T cell receptor beta chain was sequenced in a study of T cells in localized non-small cell lung cancer. Whole-study findings and limits: Paired adjacent lung recovered a median about 61 of the top 100 tumor clones.

From germline, CDR1 is SEHNR and CDR2 FQNEAQ (reference sequence). Deletions cut 5 bases from V and 2 bases from J, with 12 bases between. The CDR3 is 14 residues long. Remarks on this clone: The antigen is not known.

Repertoires were generated with immunoSEQ multiplex PCR, while TCRdb's copy carries only in-frame clones and drops some. The data show more than 5,000 clones, with 87% seen just once and 15% to 20% held by the top ten. J is TRBJ1-2 and V is TRBV7-9, with D uncertain. Sequences were derived from peripheral blood, sampled before any cancer treatment. This TCR was recovered from a male donor older than 55 with stage I lung adenocarcinoma. For the CDR3, the DNA is TGTGCCAGCAGCCCCCGCTCCGGGAACTATGGCTACACCTTC. It codes for CASSPRSGNYGYTF.